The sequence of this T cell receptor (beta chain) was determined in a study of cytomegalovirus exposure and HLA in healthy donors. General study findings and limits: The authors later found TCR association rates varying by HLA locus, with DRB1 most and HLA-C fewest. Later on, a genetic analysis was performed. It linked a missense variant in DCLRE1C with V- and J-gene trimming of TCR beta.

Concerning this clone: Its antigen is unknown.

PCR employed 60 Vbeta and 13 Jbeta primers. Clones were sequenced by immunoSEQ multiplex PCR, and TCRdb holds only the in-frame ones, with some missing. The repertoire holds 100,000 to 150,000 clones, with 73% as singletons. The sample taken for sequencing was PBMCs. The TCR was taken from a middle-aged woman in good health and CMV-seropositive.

This CDR3 reads CASSLGQGTRARGYTF. The CDR3 DNA follows: TGTGCCAGCAGCCTTGGACAGGGGACAAGGGCTAGAGGCTACACCTTC. The rearrangement uses TRBV7-2 and TRBJ1-2, with TRBD1 identical over 9 bases. There are 16 residues in the CDR3. Germline V gene data show CDR1 as SGHTA and CDR2 as FQGNSA. V lost 5 bases and J lost 8; bases outside the gene matches: 15.